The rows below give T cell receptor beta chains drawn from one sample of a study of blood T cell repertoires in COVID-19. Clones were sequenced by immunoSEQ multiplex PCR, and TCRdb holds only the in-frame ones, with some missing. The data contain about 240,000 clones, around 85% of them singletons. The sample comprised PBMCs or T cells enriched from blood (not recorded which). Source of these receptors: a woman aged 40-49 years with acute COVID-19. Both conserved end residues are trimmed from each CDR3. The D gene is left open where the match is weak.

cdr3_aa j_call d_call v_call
ASSLDVGGSPYEQY TRBJ2-7 TRBD2 TRBV5-1
ASSYRDRRNEQF TRBJ2-1 TRBD1 TRBV7-9
ASRRGTGSSNQPQH TRBJ1-5 TRBD1 TRBV2
ASSRGLASPQETQY TRBJ2-5 TRBD2 TRBV7-6
ASSLVEREGLREQY TRBJ2-7 TRBD2 TRBV7-9
ASNEQGWDTDTQY TRBJ2-3 TRBD1 TRBV5-1
ASSVGGANNSPLH TRBJ1-6 TRBD1 TRBV27
ASSPLSRENTEAF TRBJ1-1 NA TRBV3-1/TRBV3-2
ASSPCRDNQPQH TRBJ1-5 NA TRBV23-1
ASSYDRPGETQY TRBJ2-5 NA TRBV27
ASSLSDRGEPQH TRBJ1-5 TRBD1 TRBV27
ASSYPSLSSPLH TRBJ1-6 NA TRBV6-2/TRBV6-3
ASRRRVVSNQPQH TRBJ1-5 NA TRBV19
AIKKTGTGPPKDYGYT TRBJ1-2 TRBD1 TRBV10-3
ASSTGTASNQPQH TRBJ1-5 TRBD1 TRBV19
ASSLETGGTAGNTIY TRBJ1-3 TRBD1 TRBV5-1
ASSLMREWDEQF TRBJ2-1 NA TRBV19
ASSSSGVWGEPDNEQF TRBJ2-1 NA TRBV11-3
ASSYRQGGPTDTQY TRBJ2-3 TRBD1 TRBV5-4
ASSLGQINEKLF TRBJ1-4 NA TRBV7-8
ASSKSGGGENYEQY TRBJ2-7 TRBD2 TRBV7-2
ASSLGQGNGYT TRBJ1-2 TRBD1 TRBV27
SASGLAGVVDEQF TRBJ2-1 TRBD2 TRBV20-1
ASSSRASSGTMLTQY TRBJ2-5 TRBD2 TRBV11-3
ASSRSDRTNEKLF TRBJ1-4 NA TRBV19
ASSLGAASGINTGELF TRBJ2-2 TRBD2 TRBV5-1
ASRLAGSSYNEQF TRBJ2-1 TRBD2 TRBV27
ATSEYGPPQH TRBJ1-5 NA TRBV24-1
ASSLPGPGTRRETQY TRBJ2-5 TRBD2 TRBV3-1/TRBV3-2
ASSILVLGTGEDTEAF TRBJ1-1 TRBD1 TRBV19
ATSRQGASEKLF TRBJ1-4 TRBD1 TRBV15
ASTIFGTRSYNEQF TRBJ2-1 TRBD2 TRBV2
ASSEARRGEGYT TRBJ1-2 NA TRBV2